This is a list of T cell receptor beta chains from one sample in a study of blood T cell repertoires in COVID-19. Clones were read by immunoSEQ multiplex PCR, and TCRdb kept only the in-frame ones, dropping some. The data hold some 220,000 clones, with about nine tenths observed a single time. Sequenced sample: PBMCs or T cells enriched from blood (not recorded which). The receptors were gathered from a woman aged 40 to 55 with acute COVID-19. CDR3s leave out the opening cysteine and the closing phenylalanine or tryptophan. The order of the fields is J gene, V gene, clone size, CDR3 protein. Expanded clones are given a class, and other clones once, few, many or no size at all.

J: TRBJ1-2; V: TRBV15; size: -; CDR3: ATSRQGASYT
J: TRBJ1-5; V: TRBV7-9; size: once; CDR3: ASSFDYQPQH
J: TRBJ1-1; V: TRBV2; size: -; CDR3: ASSNGRGNTEAF
J: TRBJ2-1; V: TRBV19; size: -; CDR3: ASSPPGLPGGAMDEQF
J: TRBJ1-2; V: TRBV29-1; size: -; CDR3: SVEELMTGGGYT
J: TRBJ2-1; V: TRBV19; size: once; CDR3: ASSRGTGGSSSYNEQF
J: TRBJ1-2; V: TRBV7-8; size: -; CDR3: ASSFREEGEGGYT
J: TRBJ1-2; V: TRBV7-9; size: -; CDR3: ASSRIWTDQLVGEKGDYGYT
J: TRBJ2-1; V: TRBV20-1; size: few; CDR3: SASGRDRVYEF
J: TRBJ1-1; V: TRBV12-3/TRBV12-4; size: -; CDR3: ASSKTENTEAF
J: TRBJ1-1; V: TRBV30; size: -; CDR3: AWSRTAMNTEAF
J: TRBJ2-5; V: TRBV5-4; size: -; CDR3: ASSYGQGGGETQY
J: TRBJ2-1; V: TRBV5-6; size: -; CDR3: ASSKPGLAGSEQF
J: TRBJ2-1; V: TRBV3-1/TRBV3-2; size: -; CDR3: ASSQDLLAPNRF
J: TRBJ2-7; V: TRBV7-2; size: -; CDR3: ASSLGSGYEQY
J: TRBJ2-7; V: TRBV7-2; size: -; CDR3: ASSSKVGLGRAYEQY
J: TRBJ2-2; V: TRBV6-4; size: -; CDR3: ASSVAGGTGELF
J: TRBJ1-1; V: TRBV12-3/TRBV12-4; size: -; CDR3: ASSSRAGAEAF
J: TRBJ2-2; V: TRBV30; size: -; CDR3: AWRVGVTGELF
J: TRBJ2-1; V: TRBV9; size: -; CDR3: ASSVAQAGRYNEQF
J: TRBJ1-2; V: TRBV13; size: -; CDR3: ASSLGLGVHT
J: TRBJ1-3; V: TRBV5-1; size: -; CDR3: ASSLDRGSGNTIY
J: TRBJ1-4; V: TRBV30; size: -; CDR3: AWSRDIELF
J: TRBJ1-2; V: TRBV14; size: -; CDR3: ASSMKDSTGGYT
J: TRBJ1-1; V: TRBV5-1; size: -; CDR3: ASSLDPGTGGAGVEAF
J: TRBJ2-1; V: TRBV9; size: -; CDR3: ASSRGQGAYNEQF
J: TRBJ1-1; V: TRBV7-3; size: -; CDR3: ASSPGQGGFMNTEAF
J: TRBJ2-2; V: TRBV27; size: -; CDR3: ASSFLSGGPFPDGELF
J: TRBJ1-1; V: TRBV6-5; size: -; CDR3: ASSYRGTMNTEAF
J: TRBJ2-1; V: TRBV2; size: -; CDR3: ASSGQGTGGEQF
J: TRBJ1-2; V: TRBV18; size: -; CDR3: ASSPFAGVGGYT
J: TRBJ1-3; V: TRBV10-3; size: few; CDR3: AVQGSTGNTIY
J: TRBJ1-3; V: TRBV2; size: -; CDR3: ASRAGNTIY
J: TRBJ1-2; V: TRBV30; size: -; CDR3: AWSGQFNYGYT
J: TRBJ1-2; V: TRBV9; size: -; CDR3: ASSVAGQGYGDYGYT
J: TRBJ1-1; V: TRBV9; size: -; CDR3: ASSPDWVGGNTEAF
J: TRBJ2-7; V: TRBV2; size: -; CDR3: ASSGGVREQY
J: TRBJ1-1; V: TRBV6-2/TRBV6-3; size: few; CDR3: ASSSPLEGNTEAF
J: TRBJ1-1; V: TRBV5-1; size: once; CDR3: ASSLARDVRNTEAF
J: TRBJ1-1; V: TRBV10-3; size: -; CDR3: AISETRAEAF
J: TRBJ1-1; V: TRBV9; size: once; CDR3: ASSVDRPGGITEAF